The 18 T cell receptor beta chains in this list originate from one sample, sequenced in a study of blood T cell repertoires in COVID-19. Clones were sequenced by immunoSEQ multiplex PCR, and TCRdb holds only the in-frame ones, with some missing. Counted here are 100,000 or so clones, roughly 90% occurring once; the ten biggest clones make up 6.5% to 9%. The sequencing sample was made of peripheral blood. These receptors came from a man aged 55 to 70 with acute or convalescent COVID-19.

The genes are TRBV10-1 and TRBJ2-5, with D possibly being TRBD2 (6 bases). V lost 8 bases and J 1 base, leaving 17 bases between the germline ends. CDR1 and CDR2 from the germline V gene are WNHNN and SYGVQD (reference sequence). The CDR3 runs 15 residues. CDR3 in DNA: TGCGCCAGCTCCAAAACCGGGACTCTCCAAGAGACCCAGTACTTC. It yields the protein CASSKTGTLQETQYF.

The chain carries TRBV6-6 and TRBJ1-5; the D gene is possibly TRBD1 (5 bases). The V and J ends lost 2 bases and 9 bases respectively, with 5 bases between them. Germline V gene sequence: CDR1 MNHNY, CDR2 SVGAGI (reference sequence). This CDR3 is 11 amino acids long. The CDR3 DNA follows: TGTGCCAGCAGTTACAGGGGGCCCCAGCATTTT. Translated, it gives CASSYRGPQHF.

This clone has only a few counts. The chain links TRBV7-9 to TRBJ2-5; D uncertain. Trimming cost V 1 base and J 2 bases, with 11 bases left between them. Germline-derived CDR1 and CDR2 are SEHNR and FQNEAQ (reference sequence). The CDR3 has 15 residues. The CDR3 spells CASSLDRGSQETQYF. The CDR3 nucleotides are TGTGCCAGCAGCTTAGACCGCGGCTCACAAGAGACCCAGTACTTC.

V gene TRBV5-1 combines with J gene TRBJ2-1, with 8 bases that match TRBD2. The CDR3 is 16 amino acids. The germline V gene encodes CDR1 SGHRS and CDR2 YFSETQ. V trimming: 1 base; J trimming: 9 bases; junction bases outside the gene matches: 12. This chain's CDR3 is CASSLYTSGGKGEQFF. The CDR3 coding sequence is TGCGCCAGCAGCTTGTATACGAGCGGGGGAAAAGGTGAGCAGTTCTTC.

The chain employs TRBV10-1 and TRBJ2-2; no clear D gene. Germline lookup yields CDR1 WNHNN and CDR2 SYGVQD (reference sequence). The CDR3 covers 14 residues. Trimming pared 5 bases from V and 4 bases from J, leaving 11 bases between. The CDR3 sequence is CASSPLTGTGELFF. The CDR3 DNA reads TGCGCCAGCAGTCCCCTAACGGGCACCGGGGAGCTGTTTTTT.

The V gene is TRBV7-6, the J gene TRBJ1-3, with a possible D match to TRBD1 (6 bases). CDR1 is SGHVS, CDR2 FNYEAQ, per germline. V lost 3 bases and J 4 bases, leaving 13 bases between the germline ends. CDR3 length: 15 amino acids. CDR3 sequence reads: CASSFVQGYGNTIYF. The DNA of the CDR3 is TGTGCCAGCAGCTTCGTACAGGGCTACGGAAACACCATATATTTT.

V usage is TRBV3-1 (or the pseudogene TRBV3-2) and J usage is TRBJ1-2; D ambiguous. Germline assignment: CDR1 LGHDT and CDR2 YNNKEL (reference sequence). V lost 2 bases to trimming and J lost 4 bases, with 11 bases between them. CDR3 length equals 14 residues. The CDR3 DNA reads as TGTGCCAGCAGCCAAACCAGGAATCCCTATGGCTACACCTTC. It translates to CASSQTRNPYGYTF.

The chain recombines TRBV11-2 with TRBJ1-1, with 7 bases fitting TRBD1. After removal of 3 bases from V and 4 bases from J, the junction contained 8 bases not matched to a gene. The CDR3 runs 15 residues. Looked up from germline, CDR1 is SGHAT and CDR2 is FQNNGV. This chain's CDR3 is CASSLTGSIATEAFF. The CDR3 nucleotides are TGTGCCAGCAGCTTGACAGGGTCCATAGCCACTGAAGCTTTCTTT.

V usage is TRBV18 and J usage is TRBJ1-1; possibly TRBD1 for D (5 bases). This CDR3 is built from 14 residues. Trimming stripped 1 base from V and 4 bases from J, with 10 bases between. CDR1 and CDR2 from the germline V gene are KGHSH and LQKENI. CDR3 DNA: TGTGCCAGCTCACCACAGGGGTTCGCCACTGAAGCTTTCTTT. Amino acid sequence: CASSPQGFATEAFF. Drawing the rest from reference TRBV18 and TRBJ1-1, the complete variable domain is NAGVMQNPRHLVRRRGQEARLRCSPMKGHSHVYWYRQLPEEGLKFMVYLQKENIIDESGMPKERFSAEFPKEGPSILRIQQVVRGDSAAYFCASSPQGFATEAFFGQGTRLTVV.

This clone was seen only once. This chain joins TRBV7-2 and TRBJ1-3, with 9 bases that match TRBD1. The CDR3 runs to 14 residues. V shed 5 bases and J 4 bases; nucleotides not matched to a gene: 3. Germline loops: CDR1 SGHTA, CDR2 FQGNSA. CDR3 region: CASSRQGDGNTIYF. CDR3 bases: TGTGCCAGCAGCAGACAGGGGGACGGAAACACCATATATTTT. The complete variable domain, with remaining parts taken from reference TRBV7-2 and TRBJ1-3, reads GAGVSQSPSNKVTEKGKDVELRCDPISGHTALYWYRQSLGQGLEFLIYFQGNSAPDKSGLPSDRFSAERTGGSVSTLTIQRTQQEDSAVYLCASSRQGDGNTIYFGEGSWLTVV.

The gene calls are TRBV27 and TRBJ1-6; TRBD1 matches at 9 bases. After removal of 6 bases from V and 9 bases from J, the junction contained 9 bases not matched to a gene. The CDR3 loop spans 15 amino acids. Germline loops: CDR1 MNHEY, CDR2 SMNVEV (reference sequence). In DNA, the CDR3 is TGTGCCAGCAGATTAAACAGGGGGCTTGGTTCACCCCTCCACTTT. Its protein is CASRLNRGLGSPLHF.

The chain combines TRBV21-1 with TRBJ1-4. TRBV21-1 constitutes a pseudogene. The length of the CDR3 is 16 residues. CDR3 coding DNA: TGTGCCAGCAGCATCCCAAAGAGGGCAACTAATGAAAAACTGTTTTTT. Translating gives CASSIPKRATNEKLFF.

This chain joins TRBV18 and TRBJ1-1; TRBD1 aligns across 7 bases. With 3 bases clipped from V and 0 bases from J, the junction kept 1 base outside the gene matches. Germline values: CDR1 KGHSH, CDR2 LQKENI. The CDR3 is 14 amino acids. The CDR3 sequence: CASSPGQMNTEAFF. As DNA, the CDR3 is TGTGCCAGCTCACCGGGACAGATGAACACTGAAGCTTTCTTT. Together with reference TRBV18 and TRBJ1-1, the CDR3 gives the full variable domain: NAGVMQNPRHLVRRRGQEARLRCSPMKGHSHVYWYRQLPEEGLKFMVYLQKENIIDESGMPKERFSAEFPKEGPSILRIQQVVRGDSAAYFCASSPGQMNTEAFFGQGTRLTVV.

This clone was counted a single time. The chain couples TRBV7-2 to TRBJ2-1; TRBD2 matches at 12 bases. The V and J ends lost 7 bases and 4 bases, in that order; junction bases with no gene match: 5. CDR3 length equals 15 residues. CDR1 and CDR2 (germline): SGHTA, FQGNSA. This CDR3 is CASKLAGGPYNEQFF. CDR3 bases: TGTGCCAGCAAGCTAGCGGGGGGGCCTTACAATGAGCAGTTCTTC.

This clone has only one observation. The chain has TRBV30 and TRBJ2-3, with TRBD2 as a possible D gene (6 bases). V lost 1 base, J lost 4 bases, and 15 bases lay in between. Germline V gives CDR1 GTSNPN, CDR2 SVGIG (reference sequence). This CDR3 has 15 amino acids. The CDR3, as DNA: TGTGCCTGGAGTGGACCCGGGACTCTCTCAGATACGCAGTATTTT. It is translated as CAWSGPGTLSDTQYF.

In nucleotides, the CDR3 is TGTGCCAGCAGCTTAGCTAGCATCTACGAGCAGTACTTC. Encoded protein: CASSLASIYEQYF. V gene TRBV13 combines with J gene TRBJ2-7; the D gene is possibly TRBD2 (5 bases). Germline values: CDR1 PRHDT, CDR2 FYEKMQ (reference sequence). The V end was cut by 1 base, the J end by 3 bases, with 7 bases between. The CDR3 sequence is 13 residues long.

This chain connects TRBV7-6 to TRBJ2-1, with 16 bases aligning to TRBD2. V was pared by 3 bases and J by 7 bases, with 3 bases of the junction left unmatched. CDR3 length: 16 residues. The germline V gene encodes CDR1 SGHVS and CDR2 FNYEAQ. Here the CDR3 DNA reads TGTGCCAGCAGCTTGGGACTAGCGGGAGGGCAGAATGAGCAGTTCTTC. It encodes CASSLGLAGGQNEQFF.

The rearrangement links TRBV6-5 to TRBJ1-5, with 9 nucleotides matching TRBD1. V was clipped by 6 bases and J by 7 bases; unmatched bases: 7. The CDR3 is 14 amino acids. Germline lookup yields CDR1 MNHEY and CDR2 SVGAGI. CDR3 in amino acids: CASSSGTGRQPQHF. The CDR3 DNA reads as TGTGCCAGCAGCTCCGGGACAGGGAGGCAGCCCCAGCATTTT.